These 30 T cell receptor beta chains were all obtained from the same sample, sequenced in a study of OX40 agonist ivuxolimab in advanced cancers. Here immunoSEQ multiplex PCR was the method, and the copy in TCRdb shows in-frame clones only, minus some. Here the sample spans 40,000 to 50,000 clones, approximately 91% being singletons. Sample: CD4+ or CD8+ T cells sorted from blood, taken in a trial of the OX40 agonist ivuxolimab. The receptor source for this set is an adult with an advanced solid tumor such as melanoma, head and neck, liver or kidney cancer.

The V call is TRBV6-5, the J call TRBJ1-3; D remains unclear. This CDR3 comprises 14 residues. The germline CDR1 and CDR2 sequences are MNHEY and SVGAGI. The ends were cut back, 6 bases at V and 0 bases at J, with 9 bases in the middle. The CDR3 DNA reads TGTGCCAGCAGCCGACGGACCTCTGGAAACACCATATATTTT. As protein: CASSRRTSGNTIYF.

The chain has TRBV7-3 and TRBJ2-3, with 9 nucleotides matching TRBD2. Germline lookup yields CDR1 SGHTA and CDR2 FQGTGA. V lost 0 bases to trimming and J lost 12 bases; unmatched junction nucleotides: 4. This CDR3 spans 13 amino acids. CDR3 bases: TGTGCCAGCAGCTTAACTAGCGGGGGACGCCAGTATTTT. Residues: CASSLTSGGRQYF.

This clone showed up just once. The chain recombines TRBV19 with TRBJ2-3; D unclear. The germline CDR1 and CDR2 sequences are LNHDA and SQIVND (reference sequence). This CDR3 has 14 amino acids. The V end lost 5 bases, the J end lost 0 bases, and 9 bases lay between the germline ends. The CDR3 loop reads CASSPTSSTDTQYF. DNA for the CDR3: TGTGCCAGTAGTCCAACGAGTAGCACAGATACGCAGTATTTT.

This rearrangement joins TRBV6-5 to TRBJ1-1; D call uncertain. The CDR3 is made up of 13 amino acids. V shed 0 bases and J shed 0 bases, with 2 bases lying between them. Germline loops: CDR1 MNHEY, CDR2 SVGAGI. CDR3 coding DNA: TGTGCCAGCAGTTACTCTCTGAACACTGAAGCTTTCTTT. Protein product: CASSYSLNTEAFF.

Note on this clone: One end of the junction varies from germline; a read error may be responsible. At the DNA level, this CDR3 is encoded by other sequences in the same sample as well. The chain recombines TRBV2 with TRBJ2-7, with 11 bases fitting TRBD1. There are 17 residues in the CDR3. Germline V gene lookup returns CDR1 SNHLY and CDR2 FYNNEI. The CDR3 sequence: CASSEAQRGQGAYEQYF. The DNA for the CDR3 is TGTGCTAGCAGTGAAGCGCAAAGGGGACAGGGGGCCTACGAGCAGTACTTC.

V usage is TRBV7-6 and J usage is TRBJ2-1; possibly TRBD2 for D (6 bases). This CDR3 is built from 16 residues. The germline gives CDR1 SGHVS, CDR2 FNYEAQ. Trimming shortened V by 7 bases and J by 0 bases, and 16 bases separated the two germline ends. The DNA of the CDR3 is TGTGCCAGCACCCTCAGGGACTCAAGCTCCTACAATGAGCAGTTCTTC. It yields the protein CASTLRDSSSYNEQFF.

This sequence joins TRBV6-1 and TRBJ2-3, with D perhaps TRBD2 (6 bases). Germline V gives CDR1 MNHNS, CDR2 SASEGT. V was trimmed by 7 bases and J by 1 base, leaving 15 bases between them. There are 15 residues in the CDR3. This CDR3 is CASTAGREGTDTQYF. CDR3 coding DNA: TGTGCCAGCACCGCCGGGAGAGAGGGCACAGATACGCAGTATTTT.

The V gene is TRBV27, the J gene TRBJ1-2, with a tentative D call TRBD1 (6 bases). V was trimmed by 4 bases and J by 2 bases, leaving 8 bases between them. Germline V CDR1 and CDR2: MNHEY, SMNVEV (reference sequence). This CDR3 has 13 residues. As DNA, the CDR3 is TGTGCCAGCAGTTCGGGACACAACTATGGCTACACCTTC. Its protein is CASSSGHNYGYTF.

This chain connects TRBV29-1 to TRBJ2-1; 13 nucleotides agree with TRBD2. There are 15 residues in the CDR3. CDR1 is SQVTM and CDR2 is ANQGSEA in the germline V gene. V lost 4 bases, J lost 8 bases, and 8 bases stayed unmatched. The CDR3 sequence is CSVARWTSGSYEQFF. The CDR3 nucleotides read TGCAGCGTTGCCCGATGGACTAGCGGGAGTTATGAGCAGTTCTTC.

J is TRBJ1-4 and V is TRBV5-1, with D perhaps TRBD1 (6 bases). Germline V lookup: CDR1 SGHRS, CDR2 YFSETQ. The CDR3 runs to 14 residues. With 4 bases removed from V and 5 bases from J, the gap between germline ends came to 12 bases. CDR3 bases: TGCGCCAGCAGCCAACAGGGAATAAATGAAAAACTGTTTTTT. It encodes CASSQQGINEKLFF.

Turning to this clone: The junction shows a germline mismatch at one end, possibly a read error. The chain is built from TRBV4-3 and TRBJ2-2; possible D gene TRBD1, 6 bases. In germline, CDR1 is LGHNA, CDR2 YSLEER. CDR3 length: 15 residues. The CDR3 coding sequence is TGCGCCAGCAGTCAAGAAGGGGGTACCGGCGGGGAGCTGTTTTTT. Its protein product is CASSQEGGTGGELFF.

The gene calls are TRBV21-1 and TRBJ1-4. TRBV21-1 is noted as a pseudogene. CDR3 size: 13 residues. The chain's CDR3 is CAPGWRLNEKLFF. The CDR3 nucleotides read TGTGCCCCGGGGTGGCGGCTTAATGAAAAACTGTTTTTT.

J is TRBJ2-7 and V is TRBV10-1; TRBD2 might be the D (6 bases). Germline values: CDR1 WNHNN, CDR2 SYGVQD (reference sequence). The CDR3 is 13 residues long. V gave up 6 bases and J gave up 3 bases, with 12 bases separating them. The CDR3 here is CASSLGLIYEQYF. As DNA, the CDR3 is TGCGCCAGCAGCCTCGGACTAATCTACGAGCAGTACTTC.

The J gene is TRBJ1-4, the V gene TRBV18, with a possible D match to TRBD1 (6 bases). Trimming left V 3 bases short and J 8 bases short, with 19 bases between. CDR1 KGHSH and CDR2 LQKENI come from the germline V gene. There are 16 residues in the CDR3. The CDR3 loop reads CASSPGIWAGAEKLFF. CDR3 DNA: TGTGCCAGCTCACCCGGGATTTGGGCAGGGGCCGAAAAACTGTTTTTT.

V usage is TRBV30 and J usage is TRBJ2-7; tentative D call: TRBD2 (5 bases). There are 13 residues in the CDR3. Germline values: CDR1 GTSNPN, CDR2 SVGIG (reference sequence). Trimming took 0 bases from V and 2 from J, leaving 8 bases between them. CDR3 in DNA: TGTGCCTGGAGTGTAGAGGGTCCCTACGAGCAGTACTTC. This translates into CAWSVEGPYEQYF.

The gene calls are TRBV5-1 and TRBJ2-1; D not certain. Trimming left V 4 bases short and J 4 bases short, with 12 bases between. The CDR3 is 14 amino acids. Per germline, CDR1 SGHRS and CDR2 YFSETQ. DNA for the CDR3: TGCGCCAGCAGCGTCCCAGAGAGTTACAATGAGCAGTTCTTC. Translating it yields CASSVPESYNEQFF.

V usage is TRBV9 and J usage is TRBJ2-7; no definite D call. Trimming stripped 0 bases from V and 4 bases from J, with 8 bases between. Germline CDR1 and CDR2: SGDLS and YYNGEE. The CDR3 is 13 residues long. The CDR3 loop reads CASSVAVGYEQYF. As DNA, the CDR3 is TGTGCCAGCAGCGTAGCGGTCGGGTACGAGCAGTACTTC.

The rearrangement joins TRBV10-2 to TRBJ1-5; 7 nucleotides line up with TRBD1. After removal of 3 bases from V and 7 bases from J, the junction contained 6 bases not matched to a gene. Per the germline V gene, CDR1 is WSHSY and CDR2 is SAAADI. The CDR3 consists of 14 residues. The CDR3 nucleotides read TGCGCCAGCAGTGAAGGGACAGAGGCACAGCCCCAGCATTTT. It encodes CASSEGTEAQPQHF.

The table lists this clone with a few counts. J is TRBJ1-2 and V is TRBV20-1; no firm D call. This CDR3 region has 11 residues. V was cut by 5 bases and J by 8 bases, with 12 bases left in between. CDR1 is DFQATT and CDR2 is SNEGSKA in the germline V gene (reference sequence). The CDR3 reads CSAPRVGGYTF. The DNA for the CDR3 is TGCAGTGCTCCGCGGGTAGGCGGCTACACCTTC.

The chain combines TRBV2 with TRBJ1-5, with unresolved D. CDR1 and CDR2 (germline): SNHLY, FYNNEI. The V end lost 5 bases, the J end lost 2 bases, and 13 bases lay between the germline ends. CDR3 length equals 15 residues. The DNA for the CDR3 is TGTGCCAGCAGTTACCTTGGGGTACGCAATCAGCCCCAGCATTTT. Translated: CASSYLGVRNQPQHF.

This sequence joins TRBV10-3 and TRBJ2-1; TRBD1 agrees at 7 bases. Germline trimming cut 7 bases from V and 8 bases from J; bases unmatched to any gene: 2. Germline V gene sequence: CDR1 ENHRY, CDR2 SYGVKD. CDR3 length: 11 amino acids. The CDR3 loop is CAIKGADEQFF. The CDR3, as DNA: TGTGCCATCAAGGGGGCGGATGAGCAGTTCTTC.

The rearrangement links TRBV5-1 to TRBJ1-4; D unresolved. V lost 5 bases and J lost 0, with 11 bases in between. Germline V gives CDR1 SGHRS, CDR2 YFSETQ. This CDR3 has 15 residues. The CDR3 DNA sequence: TGCGCCAGCAGTACCGACGGGTCAACTAATGAAAAACTGTTTTTT. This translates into CASSTDGSTNEKLFF.

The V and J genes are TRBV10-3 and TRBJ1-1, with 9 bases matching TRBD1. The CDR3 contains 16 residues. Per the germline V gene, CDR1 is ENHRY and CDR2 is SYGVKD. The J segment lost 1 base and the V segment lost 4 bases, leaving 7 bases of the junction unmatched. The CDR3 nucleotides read TGTGCCATCAGTGGGTCACAGGGGGCTCGGAACACTGAAGCTTTCTTT. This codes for CAISGSQGARNTEAFF.

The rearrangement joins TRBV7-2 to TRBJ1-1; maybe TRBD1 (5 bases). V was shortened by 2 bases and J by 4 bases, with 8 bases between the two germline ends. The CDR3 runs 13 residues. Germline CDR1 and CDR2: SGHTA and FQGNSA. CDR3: CASSLLRGTEAFF. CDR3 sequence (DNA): TGTGCCAGCAGCTTATTAAGGGGCACTGAAGCTTTCTTT.

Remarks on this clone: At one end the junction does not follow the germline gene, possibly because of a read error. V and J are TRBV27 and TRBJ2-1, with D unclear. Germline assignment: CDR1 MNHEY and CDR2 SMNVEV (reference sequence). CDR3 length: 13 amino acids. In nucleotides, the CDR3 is TGTGCCAGCAGTCTATCCACTTACAATGAGCAGTTCTTC. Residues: CASSLSTYNEQFF.

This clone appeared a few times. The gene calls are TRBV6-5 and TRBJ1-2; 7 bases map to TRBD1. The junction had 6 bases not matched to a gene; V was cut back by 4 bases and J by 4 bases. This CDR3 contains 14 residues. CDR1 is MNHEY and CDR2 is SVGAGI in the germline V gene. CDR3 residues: CASSSGQASYGYTF. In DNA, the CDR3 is TGTGCCAGCAGTTCTGGACAGGCCTCCTATGGCTACACCTTC.

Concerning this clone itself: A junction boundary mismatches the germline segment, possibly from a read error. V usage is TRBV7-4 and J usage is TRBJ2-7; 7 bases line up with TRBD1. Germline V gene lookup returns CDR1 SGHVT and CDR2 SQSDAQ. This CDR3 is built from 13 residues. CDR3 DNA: TGCGCCAGCAGCCAGGCAGGGGGCTACGAGCAGTACTTC. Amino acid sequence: CASSQAGGYEQYF.

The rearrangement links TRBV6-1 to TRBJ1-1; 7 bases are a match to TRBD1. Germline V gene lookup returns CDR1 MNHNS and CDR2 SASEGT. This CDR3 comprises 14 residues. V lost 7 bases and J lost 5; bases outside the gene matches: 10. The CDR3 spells CASTGDSYPTEAFF. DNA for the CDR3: TGTGCCAGCACAGGGGACAGCTACCCAACTGAAGCTTTCTTT.

CDR3 coding DNA: TGTGCCAGCAGCTATAGAGAGACCCAGTACTTC. Its translation is CASSYRETQYF. This chain connects TRBV13 to TRBJ2-5; the D is unclear. The V gene lost 4 bases and the J gene lost 4 bases, with 4 bases spanning the gap. CDR1 is PRHDT and CDR2 is FYEKMQ in the germline V gene (reference sequence). The CDR3 extends over 11 amino acids.

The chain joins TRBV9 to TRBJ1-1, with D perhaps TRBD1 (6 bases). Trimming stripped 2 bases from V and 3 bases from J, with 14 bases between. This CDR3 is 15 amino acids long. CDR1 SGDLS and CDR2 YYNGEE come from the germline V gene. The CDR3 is CASSVSGTPYTEAFF. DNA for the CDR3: TGTGCCAGCAGCGTTAGCGGGACACCCTACACTGAAGCTTTCTTT.